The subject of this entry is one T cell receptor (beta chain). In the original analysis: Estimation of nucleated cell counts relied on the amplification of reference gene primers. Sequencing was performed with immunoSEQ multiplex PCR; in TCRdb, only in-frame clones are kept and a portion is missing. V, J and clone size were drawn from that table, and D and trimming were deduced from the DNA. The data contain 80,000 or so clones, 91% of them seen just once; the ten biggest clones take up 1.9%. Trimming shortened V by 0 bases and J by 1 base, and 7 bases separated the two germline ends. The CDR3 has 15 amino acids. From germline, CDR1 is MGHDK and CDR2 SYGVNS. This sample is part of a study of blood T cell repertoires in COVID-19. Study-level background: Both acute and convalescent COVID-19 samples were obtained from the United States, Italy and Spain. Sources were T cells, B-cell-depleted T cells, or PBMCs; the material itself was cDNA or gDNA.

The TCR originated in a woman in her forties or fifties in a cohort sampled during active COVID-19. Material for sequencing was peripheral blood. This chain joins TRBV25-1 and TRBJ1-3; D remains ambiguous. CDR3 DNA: TGTGCCAGCAGTGAATATCTGTTATCTGGAAACACCATATATTTT. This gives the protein CASSEYLLSGNTIYF.